These 15 T cell receptor beta chains share one sample of origin, sequenced in a study of blood T cells in healthy people across ages (dated by TCRdb to the mid-2010s). The library relied on 5' RACE. A second PCR of roughly 6 to 11 cycles was run with a J-beta primer mix and a sample-barcoded 5' primer. TCRdb handled the public reads itself, with Q25 trimming in fastp and clone calling in MiXCR, and kept productive beta chains. Rows merge per CDR3 protein into single entries with the most common DNA and genes. The sample table records approximately 2,000,000 distinct CDR3 sequences; 30% to 40% of these occur just once. 23% of the sample rests with the top ten. Input material: blood. The source is a human donor in good health.

The chain uses TRBV7-2 and TRBJ1-1; 11 bases agree with TRBD1. Germline CDR1 is SGHTA and CDR2 is FQGNSA. J was trimmed by 4 bases and V by 3 bases; bases with no gene match: 7. CDR3 length: 16 amino acids. CDR3 in DNA: TGTGCCAGCAGCTTGGGGGACAGGGGGAGGGTCACTGAAGCTTTCTTT. Translation: CASSLGDRGRVTEAFF. Full variable domain (remainder filled in from reference TRBV7-2 and TRBJ1-1): GAGVSQSPSNKVTEKGKDVELRCDPISGHTALYWYRQSLGQGLEFLIYFQGNSAPDKSGLPSDRFSAERTGGSVSTLTIQRTQQEDSAVYLCASSLGDRGRVTEAFFGQGTRLTVV.

This rearrangement joins TRBV27 to TRBJ2-3; 10 bases line up with TRBD2. The trim removed 0 bases at V and 5 bases at J, leaving 11 bases unmatched. Germline CDR1 is MNHEY and CDR2 is SMNVEV (reference sequence). The CDR3 spans 18 residues. CDR3 sequence reads: CASSLSEAGLAKKDTQYF. As DNA, the CDR3 is TGTGCCAGCAGTTTATCGGAGGCGGGACTAGCGAAGAAAGATACGCAGTATTTT.

This clonotype occurred a few times. The chain links TRBV20-1 to TRBJ2-1, with TRBD2 matching over 9 bases. The V gene end was trimmed by 1 base and the J gene end by 8 bases; junction bases not matched to a gene: 6. Germline V CDR1 and CDR2: DFQATT, SNEGSKA (reference sequence). The length of the CDR3 is 14 residues. This CDR3 is CSARAAGGTDEQFF. The CDR3 DNA follows: TGCAGTGCTAGAGCAGCGGGGGGCACGGATGAGCAGTTCTTC.

The chain links TRBV7-9 to TRBJ1-4, with D unclear. Germline CDR1 and CDR2: SEHNR and FQNEAQ (reference sequence). V was shortened by 3 bases and J by 7 bases, with 9 bases between the two germline ends. The CDR3 consists of 13 residues. CDR3 in amino acids: CASSFSVAEKLFF. CDR3 DNA: TGTGCCAGCAGCTTCTCAGTGGCTGAAAAACTGTTTTTT.

This clonotype was found once. The chain has TRBV5-1 and TRBJ1-2; 10 bases match TRBD1. The ends lost 1 base at V and 8 bases at J; junction bases unmatched: 8. The germline CDR1 and CDR2 sequences are SGHRS and YFSETQ. The CDR3 covers 15 residues. CDR3 coding DNA: TGCGCCAGCAGCTTGAAGACAGGGGGCGCTTGGGGCTACACCTTC. Protein: CASSLKTGGAWGYTF.

The V gene is TRBV6-4, the J gene TRBJ2-3; D gene uncertain. V lost 4 bases and J 3 bases, leaving 8 bases between the germline ends. CDR3 size: 13 residues. CDR1 MRHNA and CDR2 SNTAGT come from the germline V gene. The CDR3 reads CASSVSETDTQYF. The CDR3 DNA sequence: TGTGCCAGCAGTGTCAGTGAAACAGATACGCAGTATTTT.

The chain has TRBV4-1 and TRBJ2-1; 13 bases are shared with TRBD2. J lost 7 bases, V lost 1 base, and 4 bases had no gene match. This CDR3 spans 16 amino acids. The V gene's germline CDR1 is MGHRA and CDR2 YSYEKL. Here the CDR3 reads CASSQGVLAGGNEQFF. In nucleotides, the CDR3 is TGCGCCAGCAGCCAAGGGGTACTAGCGGGGGGGAATGAGCAGTTCTTC.

This CDR3 reads CSVKRGVGTEAFF. The CDR3 bases are TGCAGCGTCAAGAGAGGGGTTGGCACTGAAGCTTTCTTT. The chain couples TRBV29-1 to TRBJ1-1; tentative D call: TRBD1 (5 bases). The length of the CDR3 is 13 residues. Germline lookup yields CDR1 SQVTM and CDR2 ANQGSEA. With 6 bases removed from V and 4 bases from J, the gap between germline ends came to 15 bases.

The chain recombines TRBV29-1 with TRBJ1-2, with D maybe TRBD1 (5 bases). Germline lookup yields CDR1 SQVTM and CDR2 ANQGSEA. The CDR3 contains 16 residues. V lost 6 bases and J 6 bases, leaving 26 bases between the germline ends. The CDR3 protein is CSVPRTRDSWADGYTF. The CDR3 region has the DNA TGCAGCGTCCCCCGTACCAGGGACTCCTGGGCGGATGGCTACACCTTC.

This clonotype was counted a few times. The V and J genes are TRBV12-3 or TRBV12-4 and TRBJ2-6, with D unclear. V was pared by 7 bases and J by 0 bases, with 10 bases between. The CDR3 has 15 amino acids. For the CDR3, the DNA is TGTGCCAGCAAGAATCAGCGCTCTGGGGCCAACGTCCTGACTTTC. Its protein is CASKNQRSGANVLTF.

This clonotype was picked up a small number of times. The rearrangement links TRBV7-2 to TRBJ2-5; tentative D call: TRBD2 (6 bases). The CDR3 spans 14 residues. V shed 0 bases and J shed 9 bases, with 14 bases lying between them. The germline V gene has CDR1 SGHTA and CDR2 FQGNSA. The CDR3 region is CASSLAQEGRAQYF. The CDR3 nucleotides are TGTGCCAGCAGCTTAGCGCAGGAGGGGAGAGCCCAGTACTTC.

This clonotype occurred a few times. At one end the junction does not follow the germline gene, possibly because of a read error. The rearrangement links TRBV10-3 to TRBJ1-1; no reliable D call. Germline CDR1 is ENHRY and CDR2 is SYGVKD. This CDR3 has 15 amino acids. The CDR3 DNA reads as TGTGTCATCAGTGAGTCGGCATCCCTGAACACTGAAGCTTTCTTT. This encodes CVISESASLNTEAFF.

This chain connects TRBV7-2 to TRBJ2-3; 7 bases map to TRBD2. Germline trimming cut 0 bases from V and 4 bases from J; bases unmatched to any gene: 4. Germline CDR1 and CDR2: SGHTA and FQGNSA. The CDR3 covers 15 residues. The CDR3 reads CASSLAGGYADTQYF. CDR3 in DNA: TGTGCCAGCAGCTTAGCGGGGGGGTACGCAGATACGCAGTATTTT.

The CDR3 spells CASSWGATYNEQFF. In DNA form, the CDR3 reads TGTGCCAGCAGTTGGGGGGCTACCTACAATGAGCAGTTCTTC. The J gene is TRBJ2-1, the V gene TRBV12-3 or TRBV12-4, with D perhaps matching TRBD1 or TRBD2 (6 bases each). The V and J ends lost 4 bases and 2 bases respectively, with 9 bases between them. This CDR3 has 14 amino acids.

V and J are TRBV7-2 and TRBJ2-1; 10 bases are shared with TRBD2. After removal of 3 bases from V and 7 bases from J, the junction contained 9 bases not matched to a gene. The CDR3 sequence is 16 residues long. CDR1 SGHTA and CDR2 FQGNSA come from the germline V gene. The CDR3 bases are TGTGCCAGCAGCTTGAGCGGGGGGGCCTCTGAGAATGAGCAGTTCTTC. Protein sequence: CASSLSGGASENEQFF.